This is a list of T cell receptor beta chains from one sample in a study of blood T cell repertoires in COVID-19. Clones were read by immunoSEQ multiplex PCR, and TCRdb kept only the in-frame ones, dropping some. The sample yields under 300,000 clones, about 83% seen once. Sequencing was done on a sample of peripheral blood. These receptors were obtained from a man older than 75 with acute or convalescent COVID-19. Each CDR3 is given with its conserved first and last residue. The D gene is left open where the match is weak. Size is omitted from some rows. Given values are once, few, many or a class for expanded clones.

CDR3nt: TGTGCCAGCTCACCCGCCGTCCAGGGGGTGACTGAAGCTTTCTTT
CDR3aa: CASSPAVQGVTEAFF
v_gene: TRBV18
d_gene: TRBD1
abundance: NA
j_gene: TRBJ1-1

CDR3nt: TGCGCCAGCAGCCAAGAGACAGGTGGAAGCGGGGAGCTGTTTTTT
CDR3aa: CASSQETGGSGELFF
v_gene: TRBV4-3
d_gene: NA
abundance: NA
j_gene: TRBJ2-2

CDR3nt: TGTGCCAGCAGGTACGCGGGAGGCAGGAGGACCTACGAGCAGTACTTC
CDR3aa: CASRYAGGRRTYEQYF
v_gene: TRBV6-5
d_gene: TRBD2
abundance: NA
j_gene: TRBJ2-7

CDR3nt: TGTGCCAGCAGCTTGACTGGGGCGAATAATTCACCCCTCCACTTT
CDR3aa: CASSLTGANNSPLHF
v_gene: TRBV5-8
d_gene: NA
abundance: once
j_gene: TRBJ1-6

CDR3nt: TGTGCCAGCAGTGACTCATACGGGAGCTATGGCTACACCTTC
CDR3aa: CASSDSYGSYGYTF
v_gene: TRBV6-4
d_gene: NA
abundance: NA
j_gene: TRBJ1-2

CDR3nt: TGTGCCAGCACCCGGGACAGGGGGCTTGGCTACACCTTC
CDR3aa: CASTRDRGLGYTF
v_gene: TRBV12-3/TRBV12-4
d_gene: TRBD1
abundance: once
j_gene: TRBJ1-2

CDR3nt: TGTGCCAGCAGCTCACAGGGGGCCTTCACTGAAGCTTTCTTT
CDR3aa: CASSSQGAFTEAFF
v_gene: TRBV7-9
d_gene: TRBD1
abundance: once
j_gene: TRBJ1-1

CDR3nt: TGCGCCAGCAGCCCTACAGGTAGCTCCTATAATTCACCCCTCCACTTT
CDR3aa: CASSPTGSSYNSPLHF
v_gene: TRBV5-1
d_gene: NA
abundance: NA
j_gene: TRBJ1-6

CDR3nt: TGTGCCAGCAGTCCTTCAGGCTTGCCCTCCTACGAGCAGTACTTC
CDR3aa: CASSPSGLPSYEQYF
v_gene: TRBV2
d_gene: NA
abundance: once
j_gene: TRBJ2-7

CDR3nt: TGTGCCAGCAGCGGCAGGACGGGAAACACTGAAGCTTTCTTT
CDR3aa: CASSGRTGNTEAFF
v_gene: TRBV11-1
d_gene: NA
abundance: NA
j_gene: TRBJ1-1

CDR3nt: TGTGCCAGCTCTTTCCTCGACTTGGCGGGGAACACTGAAGCTTTCTTT
CDR3aa: CASSFLDLAGNTEAFF
v_gene: TRBV18
d_gene: NA
abundance: NA
j_gene: TRBJ1-1

CDR3nt: TGTGCCAGCAGTGAAGTGAGAGCCTCTGGAAACACCATATATTTT
CDR3aa: CASSEVRASGNTIYF
v_gene: TRBV2
d_gene: NA
abundance: NA
j_gene: TRBJ1-3

CDR3nt: TGTGCCAGCAGCTTGGAAACTAGCGGATATAATGAGCAGTTCTTC
CDR3aa: CASSLETSGYNEQFF
v_gene: TRBV5-4
d_gene: TRBD2
abundance: NA
j_gene: TRBJ2-1

CDR3nt: TGTGCCAGTAGTGTTGCGGGATTTGGCTCCTACGAGCAGTACTTC
CDR3aa: CASSVAGFGSYEQYF
v_gene: TRBV19
d_gene: NA
abundance: NA
j_gene: TRBJ2-7

CDR3nt: TGTGCCAGCAGTTTCCGGGGTGGACAGAACCACTATGGCTACACCTTC
CDR3aa: CASSFRGGQNHYGYTF
v_gene: TRBV27
d_gene: NA
abundance: NA
j_gene: TRBJ1-2

CDR3nt: TGTGCCAGCGGGACTGTTGGAGGCTACACCTTC
CDR3aa: CASGTVGGYTF
v_gene: TRBV3-1/TRBV3-2
d_gene: NA
abundance: few
j_gene: TRBJ1-2

CDR3nt: TGTGCCAGCAGCTTATCGACAGTTATTAACTATGGCTACACCTTC
CDR3aa: CASSLSTVINYGYTF
v_gene: TRBV7-8
d_gene: NA
abundance: NA
j_gene: TRBJ1-2

CDR3nt: TGTGCCAGCAGCTCTCTAGCGGGGGTCTACAATGAGCAGTTCTTC
CDR3aa: CASSSLAGVYNEQFF
v_gene: TRBV5-4
d_gene: TRBD2
abundance: NA
j_gene: TRBJ2-1

CDR3nt: TGTGCCAGCAGCCCGGGACAGACTAACACTGAAGCTTTCTTT
CDR3aa: CASSPGQTNTEAFF
v_gene: TRBV9
d_gene: TRBD1
abundance: NA
j_gene: TRBJ1-1

CDR3nt: TGTGCCAGCAGTCCTTTTTCGGGACAGGCCCTCCACTTT
CDR3aa: CASSPFSGQALHF
v_gene: TRBV12-3/TRBV12-4
d_gene: TRBD1
abundance: NA
j_gene: TRBJ1-6

CDR3nt: TGTGCCAGCGCGGCAGGGTCCCACTCCTACAATGAGCAGTTCTTC
CDR3aa: CASAAGSHSYNEQFF
v_gene: TRBV6-5
d_gene: NA
abundance: few
j_gene: TRBJ2-1

CDR3nt: TGTGCCAGCAGCTTAGACTGGAGGGGCAATCAGCCCCAGCATTTT
CDR3aa: CASSLDWRGNQPQHF
v_gene: TRBV7-6
d_gene: NA
abundance: NA
j_gene: TRBJ1-5

CDR3nt: TGTGCCACCAGTGATGCGACAGCCTCTGGGGCCAACGTCCTGACTTTC
CDR3aa: CATSDATASGANVLTF
v_gene: TRBV24-1
d_gene: NA
abundance: NA
j_gene: TRBJ2-6

CDR3nt: TGTGCCAGCTCCCCCATTGGACAGTCCAATCAGCCCCAGCATTTT
CDR3aa: CASSPIGQSNQPQHF
v_gene: TRBV18
d_gene: NA
abundance: NA
j_gene: TRBJ1-5

CDR3nt: TGTGCCAGCACACTCCAGCAGGGCTATGAGCAGTTCTTC
CDR3aa: CASTLQQGYEQFF
v_gene: TRBV28
d_gene: NA
abundance: NA
j_gene: TRBJ2-1

CDR3nt: TGCGCCAGCAGCTTGGGCCTCGGACAGGCGCACCAAGAGACCCAGTACTTC
CDR3aa: CASSLGLGQAHQETQYF
v_gene: TRBV5-1
d_gene: TRBD1
abundance: NA
j_gene: TRBJ2-5

CDR3nt: TGTGCCAGCAGTTACGGGGAGAAAGAGACCCAGTACTTC
CDR3aa: CASSYGEKETQYF
v_gene: TRBV6-2/TRBV6-3
d_gene: NA
abundance: NA
j_gene: TRBJ2-5

CDR3nt: TGTGCCAGCAGTTACTCGGGGGGGAGAATCAACACTGAAGCTTTCTTT
CDR3aa: CASSYSGGRINTEAFF
v_gene: TRBV6-2/TRBV6-3
d_gene: NA
abundance: NA
j_gene: TRBJ1-1

CDR3nt: TGTGCCAGCAAACCACCCCCAGGTTATGGCTACGAGCAGTACTTC
CDR3aa: CASKPPPGYGYEQYF
v_gene: TRBV6-5
d_gene: NA
abundance: NA
j_gene: TRBJ2-7

CDR3nt: TGTGCCAGCAGTCTCAGGGATGGCTACACCTTC
CDR3aa: CASSLRDGYTF
v_gene: TRBV28
d_gene: NA
abundance: NA
j_gene: TRBJ1-2

CDR3nt: TGCGCCAGCAGCTTGGAGGGGAACTCTGGAAACACCATATATTTT
CDR3aa: CASSLEGNSGNTIYF
v_gene: TRBV5-1
d_gene: NA
abundance: NA
j_gene: TRBJ1-3

CDR3nt: TGTGCCAGCAGTTTATGGGGACAGGGGAGCAACGAGCAGTACTTC
CDR3aa: CASSLWGQGSNEQYF
v_gene: TRBV28
d_gene: TRBD1
abundance: NA
j_gene: TRBJ2-7

CDR3nt: TGTGCCAGCAGTTTAGCCGGCTCCTACGAGCAGTACTTC
CDR3aa: CASSLAGSYEQYF
v_gene: TRBV12-3/TRBV12-4
d_gene: NA
abundance: NA
j_gene: TRBJ2-7

CDR3nt: TGTGCCAGTAGTATACTCCCGACTAGCGGGACCTCAGATACGCAGTATTTT
CDR3aa: CASSILPTSGTSDTQYF
v_gene: TRBV19
d_gene: TRBD2
abundance: NA
j_gene: TRBJ2-3

CDR3nt: TGTGCCAGCAGCCCCCTTCGGGAAGCTTTCTTT
CDR3aa: CASSPLREAFF
v_gene: TRBV7-9
d_gene: NA
abundance: NA
j_gene: TRBJ1-1

CDR3nt: TGTGCCAGCAGTCAACGGGACAGGGGGATGGTGGGCAATCAGCCCCAGCATTTT
CDR3aa: CASSQRDRGMVGNQPQHF
v_gene: TRBV28
d_gene: TRBD1
abundance: NA
j_gene: TRBJ1-5

CDR3nt: TGTGCCAGCAGCTTAAAACAGGGACGTCAGCCCCAGCATTTT
CDR3aa: CASSLKQGRQPQHF
v_gene: TRBV7-2
d_gene: NA
abundance: NA
j_gene: TRBJ1-5

CDR3nt: TGTGCCAGCTCACGGGGGGGGTCCACTGAAGCTTTCTTT
CDR3aa: CASSRGGSTEAFF
v_gene: TRBV18
d_gene: NA
abundance: NA
j_gene: TRBJ1-1

CDR3nt: TGTGCCAGCTCACTAGCGGGGGGATACTCCTACGAGCAGTACTTC
CDR3aa: CASSLAGGYSYEQYF
v_gene: TRBV18
d_gene: TRBD2
abundance: NA
j_gene: TRBJ2-7

CDR3nt: TGTGCCAGCAGCCAAGAACGGACAGTCGGGGCCCAGTACTTC
CDR3aa: CASSQERTVGAQYF
v_gene: TRBV3-1/TRBV3-2
d_gene: NA
abundance: NA
j_gene: TRBJ2-5

CDR3nt: TGTGCCAGCAGTCCAACAATACTCGGGGGAAACACCATATATTTT
CDR3aa: CASSPTILGGNTIYF
v_gene: TRBV6-5
d_gene: NA
abundance: NA
j_gene: TRBJ1-3

CDR3nt: TGCGCCAGCAGCCGGACAGGGGGTTTACCCGACATAGGCAATCAGCCCCAGCATTTT
CDR3aa: CASSRTGGLPDIGNQPQHF
v_gene: TRBV5-1
d_gene: TRBD1
abundance: NA
j_gene: TRBJ1-5

CDR3nt: TGTGCCAGCAGTTACGTCCGGGATCAGCCCCAGCATTTT
CDR3aa: CASSYVRDQPQHF
v_gene: TRBV6-5
d_gene: NA
abundance: NA
j_gene: TRBJ1-5

CDR3nt: TGCGCCAGCAGCCTAGCGGGGTACCCTGAAGCTTTCTTT
CDR3aa: CASSLAGYPEAFF
v_gene: TRBV4-3
d_gene: NA
abundance: NA
j_gene: TRBJ1-1

CDR3nt: TGCGCCAGCAGCTTGACTAGCGGGAGCGGAGGCGGCTACGAGCAGTACTTC
CDR3aa: CASSLTSGSGGGYEQYF
v_gene: TRBV5-1
d_gene: TRBD2
abundance: few
j_gene: TRBJ2-7

CDR3nt: TGCAGCGTTGCCGCAACTAATGAAAAACTGTTTTTT
CDR3aa: CSVAATNEKLFF
v_gene: TRBV29-1
d_gene: NA
abundance: NA
j_gene: TRBJ1-4

CDR3nt: TGTGCCACCATACAGGGTGGTCAGCCCCAGCATTTT
CDR3aa: CATIQGGQPQHF
v_gene: TRBV28
d_gene: NA
abundance: NA
j_gene: TRBJ1-5

CDR3nt: TGTGCCAGTAGGGATCCCAGGGGAGCGGCTAATGAAAAACTGTTTTTT
CDR3aa: CASRDPRGAANEKLFF
v_gene: TRBV19
d_gene: NA
abundance: NA
j_gene: TRBJ1-4

CDR3nt: TGTGCCACCAGCCGGGACAGGGGGTCTGAAGCTTTCTTT
CDR3aa: CATSRDRGSEAFF
v_gene: TRBV15
d_gene: TRBD1
abundance: NA
j_gene: TRBJ1-1

CDR3nt: TGTGCCAGCAGTTCCCTAAGTAACACCATATATTTT
CDR3aa: CASSSLSNTIYF
v_gene: TRBV6-5
d_gene: NA
abundance: NA
j_gene: TRBJ1-3

CDR3nt: TGTGCCAGCACCCCGCCAGGGGGTATCTACGAGCAGTACTTC
CDR3aa: CASTPPGGIYEQYF
v_gene: TRBV5-4
d_gene: TRBD1
abundance: NA
j_gene: TRBJ2-7

CDR3nt: TGTGCCAGCAGTCGTGGGGGGTTTGCTTTCTTT
CDR3aa: CASSRGGFAFF
v_gene: TRBV28
d_gene: NA
abundance: NA
j_gene: TRBJ1-1

CDR3nt: TGCGCCAGCAGCCCGGGGAACGGCTTCTCCTACAATGAGCAGTTCTTC
CDR3aa: CASSPGNGFSYNEQFF
v_gene: TRBV4-1
d_gene: NA
abundance: few
j_gene: TRBJ2-1

CDR3nt: TGCAGCGTTGCGGGGTCCAATCAGCCCCAGCATTTT
CDR3aa: CSVAGSNQPQHF
v_gene: TRBV29-1
d_gene: NA
abundance: NA
j_gene: TRBJ1-5

CDR3nt: TGTGCCATCAAGGGACAGGGTGACACTGAAGCTTTCTTT
CDR3aa: CAIKGQGDTEAFF
v_gene: TRBV10-3
d_gene: TRBD1
abundance: NA
j_gene: TRBJ1-1